Given below is one T cell receptor (beta chain) in context. The data derive from a study of blood T cell repertoires in COVID-19. Study information: Acute and convalescent COVID-19 specimens originated in the United States, Italy and Spain. T cells, B-cell-depleted T cells, or PBMCs supplied cDNA or gDNA.

In the authors' workflow: For nucleated cells, counts were estimated from reference gene primer amplification. Sequencing used immunoSEQ multiplex PCR; TCRdb keeps in-frame clones, though not all of them. The V and J calls and clone size were taken over from that table, and D and trimming were inferred from the DNA. The table includes 220,000 or so clones, roughly 80% detected once. Trimming took 8 bases from V and 6 from J, leaving 23 bases between them. Germline V gene data show CDR1 as LGHDT and CDR2 as YNNKEL (reference sequence). The CDR3 is made up of 15 amino acids. The clonotype comes from a woman in her 70s with acute or convalescent COVID-19. Sequencing input: peripheral blood. The V gene is TRBV3-1 (or the pseudogene TRBV3-2), the J gene TRBJ2-7; tentatively, D is TRBD1 (5 bases). CDR3 DNA sequence: TGTGCCAGCTCCCCAGGGTATAGAGGACCTGGCGAGCAGTACTTC. Translated, it gives CASSPGYRGPGEQYF.